This T cell receptor (beta chain) was found in a study of blood T cell repertoires in COVID-19. Recruitment covered about 25 US areas and drew participants whose ages spanned roughly 18 to 100 years. Assignment of participants to cohorts was predicated upon participant-reported clinical history. Donors of Cohort 3 who recovered were those that had two negative PCRs, clearance, or symptom resolution. The CDR3 length is 14 residues. CDR1 and CDR2 from the germline V gene are SGHNT and YYREEE (reference sequence). Trimming took off 2 bases at V and 0 bases at J, with 8 bases between the two ends. Produced via immunoSEQ multiplex PCR; TCRdb's table is partial and in-frame only. The sample includes about 140,000 clones, approximately 87% seen only once; the top ten take about 11%.

The TCR sequence derives from a man aged 55-75 years who had recovered from COVID-19. What was sequenced was PBMCs or T cells enriched from blood (not recorded which). This sequence joins TRBV5-4 and TRBJ1-1; D might be TRBD1 (6 bases). DNA of the CDR3: TGTGCCAGCAGCTTAGGACAGATGAACACTGAAGCTTTCTTT. This gives the protein CASSLGQMNTEAFF.